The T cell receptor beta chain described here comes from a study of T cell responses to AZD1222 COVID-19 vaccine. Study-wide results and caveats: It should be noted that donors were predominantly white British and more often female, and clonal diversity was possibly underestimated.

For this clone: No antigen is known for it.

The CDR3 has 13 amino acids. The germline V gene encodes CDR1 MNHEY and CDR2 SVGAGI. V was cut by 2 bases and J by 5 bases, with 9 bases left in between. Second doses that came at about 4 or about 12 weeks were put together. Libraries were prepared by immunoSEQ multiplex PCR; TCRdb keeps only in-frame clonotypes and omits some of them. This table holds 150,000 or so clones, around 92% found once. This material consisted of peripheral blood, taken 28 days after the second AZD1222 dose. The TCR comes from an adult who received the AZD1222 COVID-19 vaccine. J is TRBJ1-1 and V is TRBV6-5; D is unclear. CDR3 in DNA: TGTGCCAGCAGTTACCGTGGGAGAACTGAAGCTTTCTTT. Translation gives CASSYRGRTEAFF.